Listed below are T cell receptor beta chains from one sample, sequenced in a study of T cell responses to AZD1222 COVID-19 vaccine. TCRdb's copy holds only in-frame clones and misses some; the assay was immunoSEQ multiplex PCR. The repertoire holds some 130,000 clones, with approximately 84% as singletons. Sample: peripheral blood, taken on day 0 of AZD1222 vaccination. All receptors derive from an adult in good health. CDR3s include the opening cysteine and the closing phenylalanine or tryptophan. Fields, in order: J gene, V gene, CDR3 protein.

J gene: TRBJ1-3
V gene: TRBV11-2
CDR3 protein: CASSLLGQTSGNTIYF

J gene: TRBJ2-2
V gene: TRBV7-9
CDR3 protein: CASSSGAGELFF

J gene: TRBJ1-5
V gene: TRBV6-5
CDR3 protein: CASSSPGVGQPQHF

J gene: TRBJ1-1
V gene: TRBV11-3
CDR3 protein: CASSRQTNTEAFF

J gene: TRBJ2-5
V gene: TRBV30
CDR3 protein: CAWMAGEETQYF

J gene: TRBJ2-1
V gene: TRBV9
CDR3 protein: CAGSVELSYNEQFF

J gene: TRBJ2-7
V gene: TRBV5-4
CDR3 protein: CASSFGSGFYEQYF

J gene: TRBJ2-2
V gene: TRBV18
CDR3 protein: CASSSTWPTGVNTGELFF

J gene: TRBJ2-7
V gene: TRBV5-5
CDR3 protein: CASRLLVAGGYEQYF

J gene: TRBJ1-2
V gene: TRBV4-2
CDR3 protein: CASSQEALAAFNYGYTF

J gene: TRBJ1-5
V gene: TRBV19
CDR3 protein: CASSIWDSRNQPQHF

J gene: TRBJ1-1
V gene: TRBV11-3
CDR3 protein: CASSLGVAIGGEAFF

J gene: TRBJ2-7
V gene: TRBV5-8
CDR3 protein: CASSLGPIYEQYF

J gene: TRBJ1-5
V gene: TRBV6-5
CDR3 protein: CASSDQPQHF

J gene: TRBJ2-7
V gene: TRBV28
CDR3 protein: CASRTLPNLLYEQYF

J gene: TRBJ2-1
V gene: TRBV4-1
CDR3 protein: CASSQEERTRGYNEQFF

J gene: TRBJ2-7
V gene: TRBV19
CDR3 protein: CASSLTGMSYEQYF

J gene: TRBJ2-1
V gene: TRBV6-5
CDR3 protein: CASVSGGAYDEQFF

J gene: TRBJ2-7
V gene: TRBV19
CDR3 protein: CASSSLEGLGYEQYF

J gene: TRBJ1-5
V gene: TRBV7-6
CDR3 protein: CASSSWLLPDQPQHF

J gene: TRBJ2-4
V gene: TRBV7-2
CDR3 protein: CASSLAHTGMAKNIQYF

J gene: TRBJ1-1
V gene: TRBV5-1
CDR3 protein: CASSDGDGNTEAFF

J gene: TRBJ1-5
V gene: TRBV18
CDR3 protein: CASSPGAQSDQPQHF

J gene: TRBJ1-3
V gene: TRBV9
CDR3 protein: CASSVDNVNTIYF

J gene: TRBJ2-3
V gene: TRBV4-3
CDR3 protein: CASSQDRGSFSTDTQYF

J gene: TRBJ2-7
V gene: TRBV7-8
CDR3 protein: CASSFSTSGDYEQYF

J gene: TRBJ2-7
V gene: TRBV9
CDR3 protein: CASSPTRDSPYEQYF

J gene: TRBJ2-1
V gene: TRBV5-8
CDR3 protein: CASRGGNEQFF

J gene: TRBJ1-1
V gene: TRBV7-9
CDR3 protein: CASSLTTGVNTEAFF

J gene: TRBJ2-7
V gene: TRBV28
CDR3 protein: CASRRDSSYEQYF

J gene: TRBJ1-5
V gene: TRBV7-4
CDR3 protein: CASSLALGTDYSNQPQHF

J gene: TRBJ1-1
V gene: TRBV18
CDR3 protein: CASSPPRGSLNTEAFF

J gene: TRBJ2-1
V gene: TRBV29-1
CDR3 protein: CSVVFGQLRGAYNEQFF

J gene: TRBJ1-2
V gene: TRBV5-1
CDR3 protein: CASSPVVAGGYGYTF

J gene: TRBJ1-1
V gene: TRBV11-2
CDR3 protein: CASSLVGGEAFF

J gene: TRBJ2-4
V gene: TRBV28
CDR3 protein: CASSLGLAGGKNIQYF

J gene: TRBJ2-7
V gene: TRBV25-1
CDR3 protein: CASSEPGTVSYEQYF

J gene: TRBJ2-2
V gene: TRBV7-6
CDR3 protein: CASSLLRAGELFF

J gene: TRBJ2-3
V gene: TRBV7-2
CDR3 protein: CASSPGQYGGRGDTQYF

J gene: TRBJ1-5
V gene: TRBV7-2
CDR3 protein: CASSLASSRSNQPQHF

J gene: TRBJ1-2
V gene: TRBV6-6
CDR3 protein: CASRETGAPYGYTF

J gene: TRBJ1-4
V gene: TRBV28
CDR3 protein: CASSPWINEKLFF

J gene: TRBJ2-3
V gene: TRBV18
CDR3 protein: CATTGGSPDTQYF

J gene: TRBJ1-1
V gene: TRBV6-5
CDR3 protein: CASTKPGGTEAFF

J gene: TRBJ1-5
V gene: TRBV3-1/TRBV3-2
CDR3 protein: CASSPHGGGDQPQHF

J gene: TRBJ1-5
V gene: TRBV18
CDR3 protein: CASSRKEGRDQPQHF

J gene: TRBJ2-7
V gene: TRBV7-2
CDR3 protein: CASSARQGGSYEQYF

J gene: TRBJ2-7
V gene: TRBV15
CDR3 protein: CATSPRGREWYEQYF

J gene: TRBJ1-4
V gene: TRBV7-8
CDR3 protein: CASSLRGAREKLFF

J gene: TRBJ2-3
V gene: TRBV25-1
CDR3 protein: CASSEWGGLDTQYF

J gene: TRBJ2-5
V gene: TRBV7-2
CDR3 protein: CASSFQRGGGETQYF

J gene: TRBJ1-6
V gene: TRBV3-1/TRBV3-2
CDR3 protein: CASSQDLGVRYNSPLHF

J gene: TRBJ1-4
V gene: TRBV11-2
CDR3 protein: CASVSRANEKLFF

J gene: TRBJ2-5
V gene: TRBV6-5
CDR3 protein: CATTGPSETQYF

J gene: TRBJ1-4
V gene: TRBV6-5
CDR3 protein: CASGDSFNEKLFF